This TCR beta chain was captured in a study of cytomegalovirus exposure and HLA in healthy donors. Study-level findings and limits: The CMV antigen specificity of a few CMV-associated chains was confirmed through in vitro analysis.

Vbeta (60) and Jbeta (13) primers were used in the PCR. Profiled with immunoSEQ multiplex PCR; TCRdb holds only in-frame clones, not every one. In the table there are 150,000 to 200,000 clones, around 81% of which are singletons. Every donor was a healthy person donating bone marrow. CDR1 and CDR2 from the germline V gene are SQVTM and ANQGSEA. The V end was cut by 7 bases, the J end by 6 bases, with 12 bases between. This CDR3 is 11 amino acids long. Comment on this clone: Its antigen is as yet unknown.

The TCR originated in a woman aged 25 to 39 in good health and CMV-seropositive. This chain connects TRBV29-1 to TRBJ1-1; no clear D gene. Sequencing was done on a sample of PBMCs. The CDR3 is CSATSLAEAFF. CDR3 nucleotide sequence: TGCAGCGCCACCAGTTTGGCTGAAGCTTTCTTT. Full variable domain (remainder filled in from reference TRBV29-1 and TRBJ1-1): SAVISQKPSRDICQRGTSLTIQCQVDSQVTMMFWYRQQPGQSLTLIATANQGSEATYESGFVIDKFPISRPNLTFSTLTVSNMSPEDSSIYLCSATSLAEAFFGQGTRLTVV.